Below, 18 T cell receptor beta chains from the same sample are listed, as sequenced in a study of tumor-infiltrating lymphocytes in primary liver carcinoma. Total RNA amounting to 500 ng was the source from which TCR beta cDNA was made with a constant-region primer. Generation of the TCR beta libraries relied on three nested multiplex PCR rounds using slightly modified ARM-PCR. Forward primers for TRBV1-TRBV30 and a C-beta reverse primer served the first two PCR rounds, at around 9 cycles each. One entry per CDR3 protein results from TCRdb running MiXCR on the multiplex PCR reads. The table records 60,000 or so distinct CDR3 sequences, around 64% of them present only once. It was from around 18-30 mg of unsorted bulk tissue that RNA and DNA were co-extracted. The material sequenced was liver tumor tissue from sampling region 2. Subset described: tumor region T2, inferior pole. Receptors originate from a man aged 35-49 years with primary liver carcinoma and hepatitis B virus infection.

To note about this clonotype: An end of the junction differs from the germline gene, which may be a read error. V usage is TRBV7-8 and J usage is TRBJ2-2; 9 nucleotides line up with TRBD2. The V gene's germline CDR1 is SGHVS and CDR2 FQNEAQ. The CDR3 is 16 amino acids. The CDR3 loop reads CASSLEVAGVSGDLFF. The CDR3 bases are TGTGCCAGCAGCTTAGAAGTAGCGGGAGTTTCCGGGGACCTGTTTTTT.

Only one count was recorded for this clonotype. Lacking the conserved final phenylalanine or tryptophan, this CDR3 likely reflects a read error. The genes are TRBV6-1 and TRBJ1-5; D unresolved. The J call is in doubt because the DNA end fits TRBJ2-3 better. This CDR3 has 15 residues. Germline CDR1 and CDR2: MNHNS and SASEGT. DNA of the CDR3: TGTGCCAGCAGTGAAATCTCCTATAGCAATCTGCCCCAGTATTCT. Its protein is CASSEISYSNLPQYS.

With regard to this clonotype: At one end, the junction sequence differs from germline, possibly due to a read error. CDR3 sequence (DNA): TGTGCCAGTCAACCCGGGACAGGGGGCGACATGGAGAATTCACCCCCCCACTTT. This codes for CASQPGTGGDMENSPPHF. The rearrangement joins TRBV28 to TRBJ1-6; TRBD1 matches at 12 bases. The CDR3 runs to 18 residues. Germline V gene lookup returns CDR1 MDHEN and CDR2 SYDVKM. The whole variable domain, remainder taken from reference TRBV28 and TRBJ1-6, is DVKVTQSSRYLVKRTGEKVFLECVQDMDHENMFWYRQDPGLGLRLIYFSYDVKMKEKGDIPEGYSVSREKKERFSLILESASTNQTSMYLCASQPGTGGDMENSPPHFGNGTRLTVT.

The chain is built from TRBV6-2 or TRBV6-3 and TRBJ1-5; D gene ambiguous. V was trimmed by 6 bases and J by 4 bases, leaving 13 bases between them. CDR1 is MNHEY and CDR2 is SVGEGT in the germline V gene. This CDR3 contains 14 residues. The CDR3 nucleotides read TGTGCCAGCAGGCCGACAAGCCAAAATCAGCCCCAGCATTTT. Its translation is CASRPTSQNQPQHF.

Turning to this clonotype: The junction departs from the called germline gene at one end, perhaps through a read error. The CDR3 reads CASNGGPNNEHFF. CDR3 DNA sequence: TGTGCCAGCAACGGAGGACCGAACAATGAGCACTTCTTC. The rearrangement uses TRBV5-6 and TRBJ2-1, with D possibly being TRBD2 (5 bases). The CDR3 has 13 residues. Germline V gene sequence: CDR1 SGHDT, CDR2 YYEEEE.

This clonotype was seen only a few times. The chain is built from TRBV5-1 and TRBJ2-3; 7 bases are a match to TRBD1. Looked up from germline, CDR1 is SGHRS and CDR2 is YFSETQ. This CDR3 region has 15 residues. Germline trimming cut 7 bases from V and 0 bases from J; bases unmatched to any gene: 8. CDR3 amino acids: CASRPGQSSTDTQYF. As DNA, the CDR3 is TGCGCCAGCCGACCGGGACAGTCAAGCACAGATACGCAGTATTTT.

This clonotype was observed a single time. As the CDR3 is not closed by the conserved phenylalanine or tryptophan, this likely results from a read error. No DNA is shown, since the ends of the CDR3 on it are uncertain; the CDR3 is the one TCRdb lists. The V and J genes are TRBV11-2 and TRBJ2-1; the table's D call, TRBD2, has no DNA check behind it. CDR1 SGHAT and CDR2 FQNNGV come from the germline V gene. A total of 15 residues make up the CDR3, ends included. CDR3 protein: CASSPQREGLGEQFL.

The genes are TRBV29-1 and TRBJ2-1, with TRBD1 identical over 8 bases. CDR3 length: 14 residues. In germline, CDR1 is SQVTM, CDR2 ANQGSEA. The CDR3 loop is CNVFGQGSYNEQFF. The CDR3 region has the DNA TGCAACGTCTTCGGACAGGGCTCCTACAATGAGCAGTTCTTC.

This clonotype was seen just once. The germline gene is not matched at one end of the junction; a read error may be the cause. The rearrangement uses TRBV11-2 and TRBJ2-1; TRBD2 might be the D (6 bases). The CDR3 sequence is 19 residues long. CDR1 SGHAT and CDR2 FQNNGV come from the germline V gene. The CDR3 coding sequence is TGTGCTAGCGGCTTAGATGGGCGATTCAGCGAGACCCTTTACAGTGAGCAGTTCTTC. Amino acid sequence: CASGLDGRFSETLYSEQFF.

By share, this clonotype ranks as medium-sized. The chain combines TRBV4-2 with TRBJ2-2; D is uncertain. CDR1 is LGHNA, CDR2 YNFKEQ, per germline. This CDR3 spans 14 amino acids. V was trimmed by 1 base and J by 6 bases, leaving 9 bases between them. CDR3 sequence (DNA): TGTGCCAGCAGCCAAGCTCTGACCGCCGGGGAGCTGTTTTTT. This sequence encodes CASSQALTAGELFF.

This clonotype was seen many times. The chain links TRBV28 to TRBJ2-5; 8 nucleotides match TRBD1. The CDR3 has 15 residues. Germline-derived CDR1 and CDR2 are MDHEN and SYDVKM. Germline trimming cut 8 bases from V and 2 bases from J; bases unmatched to any gene: 10. CDR3 DNA sequence: TGTGCCAGCGGATTAAACTACAGGGGGCAAGAGACCCAGTACTTC. Its protein is CASGLNYRGQETQYF.

Points on this clonotype: One junction end disagrees with the germline gene, perhaps due to a read error. J is TRBJ2-7 and V is TRBV5-1, with unresolved D. This CDR3 is 13 amino acids long. CDR1 is SGHRS and CDR2 is YFSETQ in the germline V gene. DNA for the CDR3: TGCGCCAGCTGCTTGGTACTAATCTACGAGCAGTACTTC. It translates to CASCLVLIYEQYF.

This clonotype was observed at least ten times. This chain links TRBV28 with TRBJ2-3, with TRBD2 matching 9 bases. The J segment lost 3 bases and the V segment lost 3 bases, leaving 1 base of the junction unmatched. The CDR3 runs to 14 residues. The germline CDR1 and CDR2 sequences are MDHEN and SYDVKM. CDR3: CASSFLAGTDTQYF. The CDR3 DNA reads as TGTGCCAGCAGTTTCCTAGCGGGGACAGATACGCAGTATTTT.

V usage is TRBV4-2 and J usage is TRBJ2-1; perhaps D is TRBD1 or TRBD2 (6 bases each). The V end was cut by 5 bases, the J end by 9 bases, with 20 bases between. CDR1 is LGHNA and CDR2 is YNFKEQ in the germline V gene. This CDR3 has 15 amino acids. CDR3 sequence: CASSKGRLEGGEQFF. The CDR3 region has the DNA TGTGCCAGCAGCAAAGGTCGACTAGAGGGGGGTGAGCAGTTCTTC.

For this clonotype: Its ends do not fully match the called genes, so a read error is possible. V and J are TRBV6-1 and TRBJ1-1; D is undetermined. The CDR3 totals 12 residues. From germline, CDR1 is MNHNS and CDR2 SASEGT. CDR3 nucleotide sequence: TGTGCCACACGGGAGGTGAACAGTGAAGCTTTCTTT. Protein product: CATREVNSEAFF.

Notes on this clonotype: A read error may explain this, as a much larger clone is one base away. This rearrangement joins TRBV10-3 to TRBJ2-1; D is unclear. The ends were cut back, 2 bases at V and 5 bases at J, with 7 bases in the middle. This CDR3 spans 13 amino acids. CDR1 ENHRY and CDR2 SYGVKD come from the germline V gene. The CDR3 protein is CAISEVSDNEQFF. As DNA, the CDR3 is TGTGCCATCAGTGAGGTATCCGACAATGAGCAGTTCTTC.

This clonotype was found once. The chain recombines TRBV29-1 with TRBJ2-7; a weak D match, TRBD2 (6 bases). The CDR3 runs 16 residues. The V gene lost 7 bases and the J gene lost 4 bases, with 26 bases spanning the gap. Per germline, CDR1 SQVTM and CDR2 ANQGSEA. The CDR3 spells CSAMTSGTCTPYEQYF. Written as DNA, the CDR3 is TGCAGCGCCATGACATCTGGGACTTGCACTCCTTACGAGCAGTACTTC.

The chain has TRBV4-1 and TRBJ1-2; D may be TRBD1 (5 bases). Trimming pared 8 bases from V and 3 bases from J, leaving 22 bases between. Per the germline V gene, CDR1 is MGHRA and CDR2 is YSYEKL. The length of the CDR3 is 16 residues. The CDR3 bases are TGCGCCAGCGGGTCGAGAAGGGGAAGATTGGACTATGGCTACACCTTC. It translates to CASGSRRGRLDYGYTF.